What follows are 2 T cell receptor beta chains derived from one specimen sequenced in a study of identical twins. MiXCR was run by TCRdb on the 5' RACE reads, yielding one entry per CDR3 protein. The repertoire holds about 730,000 distinct CDR3 sequences, with over 20% as singletons. The sample also formed part of further work on T cells expressing NK-cell markers.

Sequenced: PBMCs. The origin of the receptors is a woman under 30 in good health.

This clonotype was counted only a few times. The V and J genes are TRBV18 and TRBJ2-7; the D gene is possibly TRBD2 (6 bases). Germline-derived CDR1 and CDR2 are KGHSH and LQKENI. This CDR3 comprises 15 residues. V was trimmed by 6 bases and J by 1 base, leaving 16 bases between them. CDR3 amino acids: CASSPGGLGSYEQYF. As DNA, the CDR3 is TGTGCCAGCTCCCCCGGGGGACTGGGGTCCTACGAGCAGTACTTC.

The chain couples TRBV2 to TRBJ1-1; D call uncertain. The CDR3 is 12 residues long. V lost 3 bases and J lost 4, with 6 bases in between. The germline CDR1 and CDR2 sequences are SNHLY and FYNNEI. DNA of the CDR3: TGTGCCAGCAGTGATCTAGCCACTGAAGCTTTCTTT. Translating it yields CASSDLATEAFF.